Following are 16 T cell receptor beta chains from one sample sequenced in a study of graft-versus-host responses after intestinal transplantation. Repertoires were generated with immunoSEQ multiplex PCR, while TCRdb's copy carries only in-frame clones and drops some. The sample has approximately 20,000 clones, 85% to 95% seen once. The sample was PBMCs, taken roughly 39 weeks after intestinal transplant. The receptors here all came from a human patient who received an intestinal transplant, so some T cells may come from the graft donor.

V is TRBV5-6 and J is TRBJ1-2; D is undetermined. This CDR3 is built from 11 residues. Germline values: CDR1 SGHDT, CDR2 YYEEEE. V shed 2 bases and J shed 3 bases, with 2 bases lying between them. CDR3 loop: CASSLHYGYTF. The CDR3 DNA follows: TGTGCCAGCAGCTTACACTATGGCTACACCTTC.

This sequence joins TRBV2 and TRBJ2-1; 11 bases agree with TRBD2. Per germline, CDR1 SNHLY and CDR2 FYNNEI. The CDR3 has 16 amino acids. Trimming cost V 6 bases and J 5 bases; bases outside gene matches: 9. The CDR3 loop reads CASRDDRLAGHNEQFF. The CDR3 DNA sequence: TGTGCCAGCAGGGACGATAGACTAGCGGGGCACAATGAGCAGTTCTTC.

In this sample, this clone is medium-sized. The rearrangement links TRBV5-1 to TRBJ2-7; D is tentatively TRBD1 or TRBD2 (5 bases each). The V gene lost 0 bases and the J gene lost 0 bases, with 10 bases spanning the gap. There are 15 residues in the CDR3. Germline CDR1 SGHRS, CDR2 YFSETQ. CDR3 nucleotides: TGCGCCAGCAGCTTGGAGGGACCGATCTCCTACGAGCAGTACTTC. Its translation: CASSLEGPISYEQYF.

The CDR3 DNA sequence: TGCGCCAGCAGCCAAGATGATTTCCGACAGGCAGCGGAGACCCAGTACTTC. Its protein is CASSQDDFRQAAETQYF. The chain combines TRBV4-1 with TRBJ2-5, with TRBD1 as a possible D gene (6 bases). The CDR3 is 17 residues long. Per the germline V gene, CDR1 is MGHRA and CDR2 is YSYEKL. The V end lost 0 bases, the J end lost 5 bases, and 19 bases lay between the germline ends.

This rearrangement joins TRBV5-1 to TRBJ2-3, with D perhaps assigned TRBD1 or TRBD2 (5 bases each). The CDR3 is made up of 16 amino acids. Germline V gene sequence: CDR1 SGHRS, CDR2 YFSETQ. V was pared by 0 bases and J by 0 bases, with 11 bases between. Here the CDR3 DNA reads TGCGCCAGCAGCTTGGTGCAGGGACCTAGCACAGATACGCAGTATTTT. Residues: CASSLVQGPSTDTQYF.

This clone came up once. The chain carries TRBV7-9 and TRBJ2-1; 10 bases are shared with TRBD2. There are 13 residues in the CDR3. Germline loops: CDR1 SEHNR, CDR2 FQNEAQ (reference sequence). V shed 11 bases and J 4 bases; nucleotides not matched to a gene: 5. This CDR3 reads CAGLAATYNEQFF. CDR3 sequence (DNA): TGTGCCGGACTAGCGGCCACTTACAATGAGCAGTTCTTC.

CDR3 coding DNA: TGTGCCAGCAGCTTAGAAGGCAGCAACTATGGCTACACCTTC. Translating gives CASSLEGSNYGYTF. The rearrangement uses TRBV7-9 and TRBJ1-2, with D unclear. The V gene's germline CDR1 is SEHNR and CDR2 FQNEAQ (reference sequence). This CDR3 region has 14 residues. V dropped 1 base and J dropped 2 bases, with 8 bases sitting between them.

This clone is a singleton in its sample. The chain is built from TRBV6-5 and TRBJ2-7, with D tentatively TRBD1 (6 bases). With 2 bases removed from V and 5 bases from J, the gap between germline ends came to 10 bases. The CDR3 runs 13 residues. CDR1 and CDR2 (germline): MNHEY, SVGAGI. The CDR3 DNA reads as TGTGCCAGCAGTTACGCCCGACAGGACGAGCAGTACTTC. Translated: CASSYARQDEQYF.

The chain recombines TRBV5-1 with TRBJ2-7, with TRBD1 matching 10 bases. Looked up from germline, CDR1 is SGHRS and CDR2 is YFSETQ. J lost 1 base, V lost 4 bases, and 11 bases had no gene match. The CDR3 covers 17 residues. The CDR3 nucleotides read TGCGCCAGCAGCCATGTCTACCGGGACAGGGGTTCCTACGAGCAGTACTTC. Translating it yields CASSHVYRDRGSYEQYF.

The V call is TRBV28, the J call TRBJ1-5, with TRBD1 as a possible D gene (6 bases). The CDR3 totals 17 residues. The germline CDR1 and CDR2 sequences are MDHEN and SYDVKM. Trimming shortened V by 6 bases and J by 8 bases, and 26 bases separated the two germline ends. The CDR3 region is CASSLGGWGRAVKPQHF. The CDR3 DNA is TGTGCCAGCAGCCTTGGGGGCTGGGGCAGGGCAGTCAAGCCCCAGCATTTT.

The J gene is TRBJ2-5, the V gene TRBV19, with D perhaps matching TRBD1 or TRBD2 (5 bases each). The V and J ends lost 5 bases and 1 base respectively, with 14 bases between them. This CDR3 is built from 15 residues. Germline V gene lookup returns CDR1 LNHDA and CDR2 SQIVND (reference sequence). The CDR3 DNA reads TGTGCCAGTAGTCCAACGGGGCCGGTCCAAGAGACCCAGTACTTC. Translating gives CASSPTGPVQETQYF.

The gene calls are TRBV19 and TRBJ2-1; D is perhaps TRBD2 (8 bases). Trimming pared 1 base from V and 7 bases from J, leaving 14 bases between. The CDR3 has 15 residues. Germline CDR1 LNHDA, CDR2 SQIVND (reference sequence). DNA for the CDR3: TGTGCCAGTAGTATAGGGACTAGCAGGGGGAATGAGCAGTTCTTC. This sequence encodes CASSIGTSRGNEQFF.

V and J are TRBV28 and TRBJ2-7; 10 bases match TRBD2. Trimming took 8 bases from V and 3 from J; bases not matched to a gene: 4. Germline loops: CDR1 MDHEN, CDR2 SYDVKM. The CDR3 is made up of 13 amino acids. The CDR3 nucleotides are TGTGCCAGCTGCCTAGCGGGGGACTACGAGCAGTACTTC. This encodes CASCLAGDYEQYF.

The chain recombines TRBV27 with TRBJ2-3, with D possibly matching TRBD2 (6 bases). The V end lost 2 bases, the J end lost 2 bases, and 11 bases lay between the germline ends. Germline V lookup: CDR1 MNHEY, CDR2 SMNVEV (reference sequence). The CDR3 runs to 15 residues. The DNA of the CDR3 is TGTGCCAGCAGTTTAGGTACTAGCCACACAGATACGCAGTATTTT. Its translation: CASSLGTSHTDTQYF.

This clone occurred once. The chain is built from TRBV9 and TRBJ2-2; 7 nucleotides align to TRBD1. The CDR3 loop spans 15 amino acids. Germline V CDR1 and CDR2: SGDLS, YYNGEE. V lost 7 bases, J lost 5 bases, and 11 bases stayed unmatched. For the CDR3, the DNA is TGTGCCAGCTCTACGACAGGGTATGAAACCGGGGAGCTGTTTTTT. Protein: CASSTTGYETGELFF.

This chain connects TRBV30 to TRBJ2-6; D unresolved. CDR3 length equals 15 residues. Germline V CDR1 and CDR2: GTSNPN, SVGIG (reference sequence). Trimming took 0 bases from V and 1 from J, leaving 7 bases between them. This CDR3 is CAWSVQWSGANVLTF. CDR3 nucleotide sequence: TGTGCCTGGAGTGTACAGTGGTCTGGGGCCAACGTCCTGACTTTC.